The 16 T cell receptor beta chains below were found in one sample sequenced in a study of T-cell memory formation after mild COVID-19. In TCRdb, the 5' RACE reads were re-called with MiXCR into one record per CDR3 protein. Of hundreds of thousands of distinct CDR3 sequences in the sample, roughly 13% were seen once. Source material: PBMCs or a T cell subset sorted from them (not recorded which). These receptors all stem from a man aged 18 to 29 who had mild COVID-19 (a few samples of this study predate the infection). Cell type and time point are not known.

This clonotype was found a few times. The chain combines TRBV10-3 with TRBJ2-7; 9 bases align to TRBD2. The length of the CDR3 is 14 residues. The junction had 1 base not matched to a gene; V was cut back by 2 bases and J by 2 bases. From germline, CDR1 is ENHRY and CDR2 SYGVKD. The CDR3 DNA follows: TGTGCCATCAGTGAGCTAGCGGGACCCTACGAGCAGTACTTC. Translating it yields CAISELAGPYEQYF.

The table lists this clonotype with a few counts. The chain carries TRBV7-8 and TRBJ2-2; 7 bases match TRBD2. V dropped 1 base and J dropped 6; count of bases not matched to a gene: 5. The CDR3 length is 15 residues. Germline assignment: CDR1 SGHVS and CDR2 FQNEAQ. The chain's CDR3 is CASSLGLALAGELFF. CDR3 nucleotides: TGTGCCAGCAGCTTAGGACTAGCTTTAGCCGGGGAGCTGTTTTTT.

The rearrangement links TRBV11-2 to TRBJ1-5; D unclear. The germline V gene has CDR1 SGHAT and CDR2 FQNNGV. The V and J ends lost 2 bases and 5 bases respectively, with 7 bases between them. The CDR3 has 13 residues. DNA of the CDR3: TGTGCCAGCAGCTTAAATGACTATCAGCCCCAGCATTTT. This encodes CASSLNDYQPQHF.

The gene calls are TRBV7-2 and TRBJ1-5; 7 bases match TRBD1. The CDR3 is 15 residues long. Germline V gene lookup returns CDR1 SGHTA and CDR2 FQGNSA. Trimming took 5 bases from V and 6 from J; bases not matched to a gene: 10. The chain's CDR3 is CASSPNQPGGQPQHF. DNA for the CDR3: TGTGCCAGCAGCCCGAACCAACCAGGGGGTCAGCCCCAGCATTTT. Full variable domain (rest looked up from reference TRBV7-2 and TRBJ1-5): GAGVSQSPSNKVTEKGKDVELRCDPISGHTALYWYRQSLGQGLEFLIYFQGNSAPDKSGLPSDRFSAERTGGSVSTLTIQRTQQEDSAVYLCASSPNQPGGQPQHFGDGTRLSIL.

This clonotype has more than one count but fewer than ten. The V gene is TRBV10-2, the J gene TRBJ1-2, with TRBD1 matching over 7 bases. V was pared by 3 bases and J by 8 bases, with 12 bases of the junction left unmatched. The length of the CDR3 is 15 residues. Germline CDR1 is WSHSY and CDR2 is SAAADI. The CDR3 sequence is CASSDTGTAPRGYTF. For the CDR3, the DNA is TGCGCCAGCAGTGATACCGGGACAGCTCCGAGGGGCTACACCTTC.

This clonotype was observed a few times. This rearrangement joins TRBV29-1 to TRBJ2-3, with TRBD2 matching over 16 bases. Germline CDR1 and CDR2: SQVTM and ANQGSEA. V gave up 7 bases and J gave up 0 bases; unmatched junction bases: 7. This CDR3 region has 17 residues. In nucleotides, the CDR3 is TGCAGCGCCGAGGGACTAGCGGGGGGGCAGAGCACAGATACGCAGTATTTT. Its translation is CSAEGLAGGQSTDTQYF.

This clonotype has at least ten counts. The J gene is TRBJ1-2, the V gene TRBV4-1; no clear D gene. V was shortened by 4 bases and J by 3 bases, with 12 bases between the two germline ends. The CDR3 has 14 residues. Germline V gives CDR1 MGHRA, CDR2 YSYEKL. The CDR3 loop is CASSRPDAHYGYTF. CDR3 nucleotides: TGCGCCAGCAGCCGTCCGGACGCCCACTATGGCTACACCTTC.

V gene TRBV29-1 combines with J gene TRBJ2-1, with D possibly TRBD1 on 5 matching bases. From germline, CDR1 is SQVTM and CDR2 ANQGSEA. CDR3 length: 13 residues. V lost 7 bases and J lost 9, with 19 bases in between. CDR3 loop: CSATAGFVGEQFF. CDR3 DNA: TGCAGCGCGACGGCAGGGTTCGTTGGTGAGCAGTTCTTC.

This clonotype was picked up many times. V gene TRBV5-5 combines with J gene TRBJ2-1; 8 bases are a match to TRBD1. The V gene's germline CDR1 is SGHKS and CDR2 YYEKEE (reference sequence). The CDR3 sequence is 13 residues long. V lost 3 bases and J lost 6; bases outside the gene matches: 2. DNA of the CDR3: TGTGCCAGCAGCTCACAGGGGGGCAATGAGCAGTTCTTC. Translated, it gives CASSSQGGNEQFF.

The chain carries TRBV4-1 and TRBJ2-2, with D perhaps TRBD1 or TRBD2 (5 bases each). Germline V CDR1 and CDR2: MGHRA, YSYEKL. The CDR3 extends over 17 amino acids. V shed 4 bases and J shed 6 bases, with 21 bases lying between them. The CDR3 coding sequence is TGCGCCAGCAGCCTTCCCTTCTACCGGGGCAAGCCCGGGGAGCTGTTTTTT. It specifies CASSLPFYRGKPGELFF.

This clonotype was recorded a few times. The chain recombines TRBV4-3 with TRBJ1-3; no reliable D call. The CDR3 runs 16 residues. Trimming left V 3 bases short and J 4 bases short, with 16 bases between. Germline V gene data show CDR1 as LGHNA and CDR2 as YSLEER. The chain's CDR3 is CASSHCLRSCGNTIYF. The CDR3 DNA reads TGCGCCAGCAGCCATTGCCTCAGGTCTTGCGGAAACACCATATATTTT.

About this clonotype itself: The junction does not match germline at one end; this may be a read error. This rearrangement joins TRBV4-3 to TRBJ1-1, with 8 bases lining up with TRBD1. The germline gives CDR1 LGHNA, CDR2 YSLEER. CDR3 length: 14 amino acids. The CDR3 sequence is CASSQDSGDRGGVF. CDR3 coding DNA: TGCGCCAGCAGCCAAGACTCAGGAGACAGGGGTGGTGTCTTT.

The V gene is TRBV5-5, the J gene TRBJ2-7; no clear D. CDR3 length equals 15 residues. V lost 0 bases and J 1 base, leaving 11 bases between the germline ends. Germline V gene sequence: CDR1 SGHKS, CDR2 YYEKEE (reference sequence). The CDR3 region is CASSLEGMGSYEQYV. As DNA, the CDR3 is TGTGCCAGCAGCTTGGAGGGCATGGGTTCCTACGAGCAGTACGTC.

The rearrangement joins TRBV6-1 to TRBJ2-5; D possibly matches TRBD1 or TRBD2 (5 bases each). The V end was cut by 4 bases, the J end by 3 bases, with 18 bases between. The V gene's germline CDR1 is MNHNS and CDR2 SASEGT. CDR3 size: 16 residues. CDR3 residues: CASSARSRDGEETQYF. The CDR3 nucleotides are TGTGCCAGCAGTGCCCGTTCCCGGGACGGAGAAGAGACCCAGTACTTC.

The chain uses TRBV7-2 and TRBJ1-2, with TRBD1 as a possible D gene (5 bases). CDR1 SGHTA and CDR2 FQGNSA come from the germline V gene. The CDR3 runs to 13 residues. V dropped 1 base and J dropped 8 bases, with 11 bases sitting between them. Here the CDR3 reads CASSLERGIGYTF. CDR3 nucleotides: TGTGCCAGCAGCTTAGAGAGGGGAATCGGCTACACCTTC.

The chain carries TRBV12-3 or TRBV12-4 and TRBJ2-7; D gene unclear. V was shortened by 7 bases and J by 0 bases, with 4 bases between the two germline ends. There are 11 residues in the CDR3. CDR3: CASIFSYEQYV. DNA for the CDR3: TGTGCCAGCATTTTCTCCTACGAGCAGTACGTC.